This is a list of T cell receptor beta chains from one sample in a study of blood T cell repertoires in COVID-19. TCRdb keeps only in-frame clones here, not all; method: immunoSEQ multiplex PCR. This sample has some 200,000 clones, with about 89% found just once. The specimen was peripheral blood. The origin of the receptors is a man between 40 and 49 years old with active or convalescent COVID-19. CDR3s include the opening cysteine and the closing phenylalanine or tryptophan. D genes are given only for firm matches. Size tells how often a clone was seen (once, few, many) or the class of an expanded clone, and some rows leave it out.

clone_size j_call d_call v_call cdr3_aa cdr3_nt
- TRBJ1-4 TRBD1 TRBV11-2 CASSSGQPFPGSVLFF TGTGCCAGCAGCTCGGGACAGCCTTTCCCCGGGTCGGTACTGTTTTTT
- TRBJ1-5 TRBD1 TRBV19 CASSIGIVTGGNQPQHF TGTGCCAGTAGTATAGGGATAGTTACAGGGGGAAATCAGCCCCAGCATTTT
- TRBJ1-6 - TRBV5-1 CASSFRRGQSSYNSPLHF TGCGCCAGCAGCTTTCGGAGAGGACAGAGCTCCTATAATTCACCCCTCCACTTT
- TRBJ1-2 TRBD1 TRBV3-1/TRBV3-2 CASSQEPGGRYTF TGTGCCAGCAGCCAAGAACCAGGGGGGCGCTACACCTTC
- TRBJ2-7 - TRBV9 CASSVAAGYEQYF TGTGCCAGCAGCGTAGCTGCGGGCTACGAGCAGTACTTC
- TRBJ1-6 TRBD1 TRBV6-1 CASSEEGVGRGYPNSPLHF TGTGCCAGCAGTGAAGAGGGGGTGGGCAGGGGGTATCCAAATTCACCCCTCCACTTT
few TRBJ1-5 - TRBV6-2/TRBV6-3 CASSRTGNQPQHF TGTGCCAGCAGTAGAACTGGCAATCAGCCCCAGCATTTT
- TRBJ2-1 - TRBV7-3 CASSLDQGRLNEQFF TGTGCCAGCAGCCTCGACCAGGGGAGATTGAATGAGCAGTTCTTC
few TRBJ1-5 - TRBV19 CASSHRDRGDQPQHF TGTGCCAGTAGTCACCGGGACCGGGGGGATCAGCCCCAGCATTTT
once TRBJ1-5 - TRBV6-5 CASRDGGSNQPQHF TGTGCCAGCCGAGACGGGGGTAGCAATCAGCCCCAGCATTTT
once TRBJ2-3 - TRBV29-1 CSVERGSKDTQYF TGCAGCGTTGAGAGAGGGAGTAAAGATACGCAGTATTTT
once TRBJ2-7 - TRBV27 CASSLSQQFGLTYEQYF TGTGCCAGCAGTTTATCGCAACAATTTGGTCTGACCTACGAGCAGTACTTC
many TRBJ1-1 - TRBV28 CASSSLQGTLTEAFF TGTGCCAGCAGTTCCCTGCAGGGGACCCTCACTGAAGCTTTCTTT
- TRBJ1-2 - TRBV27 CASSLRGGGYGYTF TGTGCCAGCAGTTTGAGGGGGGGTGGGTATGGCTACACCTTC
- TRBJ2-7 - TRBV7-2 CASSVPLGRGSSYEQYF TGTGCCAGCAGCGTCCCCTTAGGGCGGGGCTCCTCCTACGAGCAGTACTTC
once TRBJ2-2 - TRBV4-1 CASSQDLLRGNTGELFF TGCGCCAGCAGCCAAGACTTACTCAGGGGGAACACCGGGGAGCTGTTTTTT
- TRBJ1-4 TRBD1 TRBV25-1 CASSEYGTGDEKLFF TGTGCCAGCAGTGAATATGGGACAGGAGACGAAAAACTGTTTTTT
- TRBJ1-5 TRBD1 TRBV20-1 CSASRTGGAGSNQPQHF TGCAGTGCTAGTCGGACAGGGGGCGCCGGGAGCAATCAGCCCCAGCATTTT
- TRBJ1-4 TRBD1 TRBV5-1 CASSHGTGTEKLFF TGCGCCAGCAGCCACGGGACAGGGACTGAAAAACTGTTTTTT
- TRBJ1-6 - TRBV30 CAWSVRSGVGSPLHF TGTGCCTGGAGTGTACGCTCAGGGGTTGGATCACCCCTCCACTTT
- TRBJ2-1 TRBD2 TRBV5-4 CASSLTSGGPNEQFF TGTGCCAGCAGCTTGACTAGCGGGGGACCCAATGAGCAGTTCTTC
- TRBJ2-7 - TRBV7-8 CASSLPGQNYEQYF TGTGCCAGCAGCTTACCCGGACAGAATTACGAGCAGTACTTC
- TRBJ2-5 TRBD1 TRBV30 CAWSPKLPGGLEETQYF TGTGCCTGGAGTCCTAAACTCCCAGGGGGATTGGAAGAGACCCAGTACTTC